A single T cell receptor (beta chain) is shown here with its context. The data were taken from a study of chemoradiotherapy in HPV16-positive cancers. Produced via immunoSEQ multiplex PCR; TCRdb's table is partial and in-frame only. The sample records some 34,000 clones, about nine tenths being singletons. Source: blood, taken from a patient who underwent chemoradiotherapy. The sequence was obtained from a human donor with HPV-associated anogenital cancer.

The CDR3 DNA follows: TGCAGCGTCCACTTCCGGGACAGGGACCCCTACGAGCAGTACTTC. Translated, it gives CSVHFRDRDPYEQYF. The chain is built from TRBV29-1 and TRBJ2-7, with 9 bases matching TRBD1. Germline trimming cut 6 bases from V and 2 bases from J; bases unmatched to any gene: 11. The CDR3 totals 15 residues. The germline V gene encodes CDR1 SQVTM and CDR2 ANQGSEA.